This T cell receptor beta chain derives from a study of blood T cell repertoires in COVID-19 (dated by TCRdb to about 2020). In terms of the full investigation: Samples covering the acute and convalescent phases of COVID-19 were provided by collaborators in the United States, Italy and Spain. The prospective study material was composed of cDNA or gDNA derived from T cells, B-cell-depleted T cells, or PBMCs. Deeply sampled blood TCRbeta repertoires from subjects exposed to, actively infected with, or recovered from COVID-19 were included in the dataset. The repertoires were released in a freely available public database meant as a resource for research on the immune response to SARS-CoV-2. The samples were drawn from the first 160 participants of the ongoing ImmuneRACE study and from more than 1,000 subjects provided by 6 global collaborators. The sample metadata nearly always contained a de-identified subject ID, COVID-19 status, age in years and sex. HLA class I and class II types, where available, came from metadata supplied by the sample provider rather than from assay-based typing.

What the research found in general, with its limitations: The amount of clinical and demographic metadata varied by source and participant and was provided uncurated.

Trimming at the junction amounts to 1 base on V and 0 bases on J, and the germline ends lie 9 bases apart. CDR1 and CDR2, looked up from the germline V gene, are ENHRY and SYGVKD. The cysteine opens and the phenylalanine closes a CDR3 of 15 amino acids. Only the CDR3 DNA is retained, 45 bases long and in frame from the first base. On this clone: Its antigen remains unidentified. There are no base qualities to consult, and no much larger clone falls within one base.

The immunoSEQ Assay, a bias-controlled multiplex PCR, was used to amplify TCRbeta CDR3 regions from genomic DNA. As for how the authors treated the data: The number of nucleated cells in each sample was estimated by amplification of reference gene primers within the assay. To quantify the absolute abundance of each unique TCRbeta CDR3 rearrangement, sequence reads were collapsed and filtered. For each sample, productive Simpson clonality was calculated as the square root of Simpson's diversity index across productive rearrangements. TCRdb carries this immuneACCESS record with in-frame sequences only. Its versions omit some clonotypes, under half of them owing to an unresolved V gene in the studies checked, with the rest unexplained. The D gene and trimming were derived from the DNA, and the V and J assignments and clone size from that table. The sample data list 98,000 or so clones, and approximately 91% of these were observed just once. Around 5.5% of the sample comes from the top ten.

Each collaborating institution followed its own protocols to collect whole blood in K2EDTA tubes. For TCRbeta analysis, collaborators shipped samples in one of three forms: frozen whole blood, isolated PBMCs, or DNA extracted from either of those sample types. The chain uses TRBV10-3 and TRBJ1-1; TRBD1 is a weak D gene call, 5 bases matching. Source material: peripheral blood. The sequence was collected from a human donor in a cohort sampled during active COVID-19. The CDR3 reads as follows: CAISEYGGMNTEAFF. The nucleotides read TGTGCCATCAGTGAGTACGGGGGAATGAACACTGAAGCTTTCTTT.